This TCR beta chain was sequenced during a study of blood T cells in healthy people across ages. With a J-beta primer mix and a sample-barcoded 5' primer, a second PCR ran 7 to 11 cycles. Every cDNA molecule carried a tag from a template-switch adaptor bearing 12 random nucleotides. TCRdb re-called the 5' RACE reads through MiXCR, storing one row per CDR3 protein. The table includes about 2 million distinct CDR3 sequences, around 50% detected once. PBMCs were isolated at a quantity of at least 6 million per sample. Total RNA was extracted at no less than 6 micrograms per sample. CDR3 length: 14 residues. Looked up from germline, CDR1 is MNHEY and CDR2 is SVGAGI. The V end lost 4 bases, the J end lost 4 bases, and 11 bases lay between the germline ends. This clonotype has just a few counts.

The chain uses TRBV6-5 and TRBJ2-1; no firm D call. The TCR was taken from a woman in her forties in good health. The material sequenced was blood. The CDR3 reads CASSSAEPYNEQFF. For the CDR3, the DNA is TGTGCCAGCAGTTCGGCGGAACCTTACAATGAGCAGTTCTTC.